This TCR beta chain was captured in a study of neurological immune-mediated disorders (dated by TCRdb to between 2017 and 2020). Regarding the research as a whole: Using UMI-based sequencing, the study compared peripheral blood TCR-beta repertoires from patients with HTLV-I-associated myelopathy (HAM/TSP), patients with multiple sclerosis, and healthy controls. Longitudinal samples, technical triplicates and paired sorted CD4+ and CD8+ T-cell subsets, alongside PBMC samples, were included among the roughly 97 TCR-beta libraries. The cohort was made up of 68 subjects, consisting of roughly 15 HAM/TSP patients, roughly 35 multiple sclerosis patients and around 20 healthy controls.

The healthy controls were volunteers from blood banks in Maryland, USA. For unsorted PBMC libraries, 2 million PBMCs were used after storage in RNAlater at -80 degrees C until RNA extraction. PBMCs were separated from peripheral blood using Ficoll-Hypaque density gradient centrifugation and then cryopreserved in liquid nitrogen. Ten or more counts support this clonotype. Its antigen remains undetermined. No much larger clone is present one base from it, and per-base qualities are unavailable. Overall results and qualifications from the work: TCR clonal expansion was highest in HAM/TSP patients and lowest in MS patients, with MS patients falling below even healthy controls. Expanded clones from different subjects shared no identical CDR3 amino acid sequences, which suggests that TCR-beta repertoires were private in all groups.

cDNA was synthesized by template-switch 5'RACE using a primer with a 10-nucleotide random unique molecular identifier that tagged each TCR transcript. Over 190 million TCR-beta sequences, covering 15-18 subjects, were produced in each sequencing run. The RNeasy kit was used to extract total RNA. The KAPA Real-time Library Amplification kit was used to amplify TCR-beta VDJ regions with primers targeting the TCR constant region and the 5'RACE anchor. Sample indexes and Illumina adaptors were added in a first PCR, and a second PCR then increased library yield. The roughly 650 bp TCR product was size-selected on a 2% E-gel SizeSelection system after Ampure bead purification. Library quality was checked on a Bioanalyzer, concentration was measured with Qubit, and libraries were quantified with the Kapa Library Quantification kit before pooling. Libraries were sequenced paired-end 2 x 150 bp on an Illumina HiSeq 2500. To increase sequence diversity, roughly 24-31% phiX was spiked into each library pool. The authors' pipeline ran thus. The UMI-based MiGEC pipeline processed quality-filtered reads and removed over 75% of raw TCR sequences during error correction. IMGT germline references were used for alignment of VDJ genes, and clonotypes were defined by a unique CDR3 amino acid sequence together with V-J genes. VDJtools evaluated clonal expansion, Shannon diversity and CDR3 relatedness (CalcPairwiseDistances, ClusterSamples); CLCbio workbench built phylogenetic trees. Expanded clones were defined as having at least 8 unique UMIs, based on coefficient-of-variation modelling across technical triplicates. TCRdb handled the public reads itself, with Q25 trimming in fastp and clone calling in MiXCR, and kept productive beta chains. Each CDR3 protein gets just one entry, which takes the most common genes and DNA from the rows behind it. The V and J calls shown here were made by TCRdb, not taken from the authors' results. Within this sample are around 27,000 distinct CDR3 sequences, with roughly 14% of them counted one time only. The ten largest clones capture roughly a quarter of the sample.

The V end loses 0 bases and the J end loses 2 bases, and a stretch of 6 bases separates them. The CDR3 has 14 amino acids, counting the end cysteine and phenylalanine. The retained sequence is limited to the CDR3, 42 bases, with the frame set at the first base. CDR1 and CDR2 are read off the germline V gene as SGHRS and YFSETQ. Sequencing used PBMCs. The clonotype originates from a man between 65 and 85 years old in good health. The sequence joins TRBV5-1 to TRBJ2-1; confidence is insufficient to name the D gene. The CDR3 protein is CASSLAATYNEQFF. The nucleotide sequence is TGCGCCAGCAGCTTGGCCGCAACCTACAATGAGCAGTTCTTC.